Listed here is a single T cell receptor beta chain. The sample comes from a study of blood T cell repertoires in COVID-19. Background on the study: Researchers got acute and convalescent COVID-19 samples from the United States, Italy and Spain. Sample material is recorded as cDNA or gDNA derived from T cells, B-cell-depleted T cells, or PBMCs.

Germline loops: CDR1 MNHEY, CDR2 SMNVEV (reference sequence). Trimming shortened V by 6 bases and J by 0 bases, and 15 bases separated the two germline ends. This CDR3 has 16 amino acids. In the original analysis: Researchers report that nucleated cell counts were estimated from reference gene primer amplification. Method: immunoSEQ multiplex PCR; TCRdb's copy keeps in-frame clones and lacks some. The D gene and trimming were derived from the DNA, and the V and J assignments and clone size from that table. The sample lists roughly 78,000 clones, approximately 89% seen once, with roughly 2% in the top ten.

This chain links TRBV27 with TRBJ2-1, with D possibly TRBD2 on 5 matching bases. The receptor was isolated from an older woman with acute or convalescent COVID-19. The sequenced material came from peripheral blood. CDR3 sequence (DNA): TGTGCCAGCAGATCGTTAGGAGGCCTCTCCTACAATGAGCAGTTCTTC. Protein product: CASRSLGGLSYNEQFF.